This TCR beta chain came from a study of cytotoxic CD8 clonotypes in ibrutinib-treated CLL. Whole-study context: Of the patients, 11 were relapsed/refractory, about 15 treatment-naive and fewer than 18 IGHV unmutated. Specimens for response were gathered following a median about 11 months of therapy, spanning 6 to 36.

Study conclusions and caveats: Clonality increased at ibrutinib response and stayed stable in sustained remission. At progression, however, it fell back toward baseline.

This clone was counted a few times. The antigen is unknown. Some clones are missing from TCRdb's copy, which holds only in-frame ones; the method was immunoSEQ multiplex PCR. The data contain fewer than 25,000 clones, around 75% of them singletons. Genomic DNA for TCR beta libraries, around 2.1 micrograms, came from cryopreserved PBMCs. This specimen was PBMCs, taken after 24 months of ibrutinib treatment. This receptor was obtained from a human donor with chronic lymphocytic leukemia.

CDR3 nucleotide sequence: TGTGCCAGCAGCCGGATTGGGGCTCATGAAGCTTTCTTT. Residues: CASSRIGAHEAFF. The chain employs TRBV11-2 and TRBJ1-1; D might be TRBD1 (5 bases). This CDR3 contains 13 residues. Per the germline V gene, CDR1 is SGHAT and CDR2 is FQNNGV. V lost 5 bases and J 7 bases, leaving 14 bases between the germline ends.